The present entry profiles one T cell receptor (beta chain) with its context. Trimming stripped 3 bases from V and 3 bases from J, with 13 bases between. Germline values: CDR1 SGDLS, CDR2 YYNGEE. The CDR3 totals 14 residues. The source of the sample is a study of blood T cell repertoires in COVID-19. Study overall: T cells, B-cell-depleted T cells, or PBMCs supplied cDNA or gDNA.

TCRdb's copy holds only in-frame clones and misses some; the assay was immunoSEQ multiplex PCR. This sample carries hundreds of thousands of clones, approximately 85% of them seen once, and the ten largest clones take 4.5% to 5.5%. The chain combines TRBV9 with TRBJ2-7, with a weak D call TRBD1 (6 bases). The specimen sequenced was peripheral blood. The source of this sequence is a man aged 45-60 years with COVID-19, enrolled during active disease. The CDR3 protein is CASSAGQTNYEQYF. The CDR3 nucleotides are TGTGCCAGCAGCGCTGGACAGACCAACTACGAGCAGTACTTC.